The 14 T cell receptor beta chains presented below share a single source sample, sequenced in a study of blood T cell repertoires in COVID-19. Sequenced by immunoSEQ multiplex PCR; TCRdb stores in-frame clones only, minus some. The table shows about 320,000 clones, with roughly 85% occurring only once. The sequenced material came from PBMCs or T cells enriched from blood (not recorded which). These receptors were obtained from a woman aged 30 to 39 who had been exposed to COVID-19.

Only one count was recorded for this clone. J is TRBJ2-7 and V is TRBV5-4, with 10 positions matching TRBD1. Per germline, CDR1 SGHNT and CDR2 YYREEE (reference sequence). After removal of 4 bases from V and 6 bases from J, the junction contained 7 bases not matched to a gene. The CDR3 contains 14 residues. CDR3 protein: CASSIDRGPSEQYF. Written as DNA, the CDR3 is TGTGCCAGCAGCATTGACAGGGGGCCGAGCGAGCAGTACTTC.

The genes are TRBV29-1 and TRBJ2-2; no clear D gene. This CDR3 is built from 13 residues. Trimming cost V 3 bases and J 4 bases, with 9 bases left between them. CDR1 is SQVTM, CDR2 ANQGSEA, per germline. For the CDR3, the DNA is TGCAGCGTTGATAAGGAGATCACCGGGGAGCTGTTTTTT. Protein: CSVDKEITGELFF.

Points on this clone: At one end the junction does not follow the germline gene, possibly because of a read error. The CDR3 here is CASGPGDRPTGFF. The CDR3 region has the DNA TGTGCTAGTGGCCCAGGGGACCGACCCACGGGGTTTTTT. The chain carries TRBV12-5 and TRBJ1-1, with D maybe TRBD1 (6 bases). Germline lookup yields CDR1 LGHNT and CDR2 FRNRAP. This CDR3 has 13 residues. The full variable domain, rest sourced from reference TRBV12-5 and TRBJ1-1, is DARVTQTPRHKVTEMGQEVTMRCQPILGHNTVFWYRQTMMQGLELLAYFRNRAPLDDSGMPKDRFSAEMPDATLATLKIQPSEPRDSAVYFCASGPGDRPTGFFGQGTRLTVV.

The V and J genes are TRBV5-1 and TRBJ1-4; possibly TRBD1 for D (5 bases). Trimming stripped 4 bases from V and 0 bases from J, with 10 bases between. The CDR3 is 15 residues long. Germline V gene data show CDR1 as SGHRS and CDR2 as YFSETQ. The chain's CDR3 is CASSPGASTNEKLFF. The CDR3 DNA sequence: TGCGCCAGCAGCCCTGGGGCCTCAACTAATGAAAAACTGTTTTTT.

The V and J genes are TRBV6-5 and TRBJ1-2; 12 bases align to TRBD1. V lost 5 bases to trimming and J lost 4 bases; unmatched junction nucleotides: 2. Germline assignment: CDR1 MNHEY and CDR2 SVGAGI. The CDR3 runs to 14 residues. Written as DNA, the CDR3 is TGTGCCAGCAGTCGGGACAGGGGGCTCTATGGCTACACCTTC. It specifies CASSRDRGLYGYTF.

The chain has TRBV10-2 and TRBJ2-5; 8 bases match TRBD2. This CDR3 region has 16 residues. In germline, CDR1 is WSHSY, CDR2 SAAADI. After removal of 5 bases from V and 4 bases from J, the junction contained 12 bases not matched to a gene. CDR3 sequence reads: CASSRHGGGRGETQYF. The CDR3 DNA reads TGCGCCAGCAGTCGACACGGCGGGGGGCGGGGAGAGACCCAGTACTTC.

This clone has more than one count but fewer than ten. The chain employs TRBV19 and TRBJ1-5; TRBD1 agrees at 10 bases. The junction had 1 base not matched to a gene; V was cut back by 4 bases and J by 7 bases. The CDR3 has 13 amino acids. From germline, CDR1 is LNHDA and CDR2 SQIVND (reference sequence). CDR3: CASSRQGAQPQHF. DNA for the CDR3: TGTGCCAGTAGTAGACAGGGGGCGCAGCCCCAGCATTTT.

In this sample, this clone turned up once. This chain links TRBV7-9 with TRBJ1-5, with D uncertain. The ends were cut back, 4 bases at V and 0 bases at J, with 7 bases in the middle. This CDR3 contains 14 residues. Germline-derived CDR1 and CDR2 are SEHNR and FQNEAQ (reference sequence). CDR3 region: CASSYGDSNQPQHF. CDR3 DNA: TGTGCCAGCAGCTACGGAGATAGCAATCAGCCCCAGCATTTT.

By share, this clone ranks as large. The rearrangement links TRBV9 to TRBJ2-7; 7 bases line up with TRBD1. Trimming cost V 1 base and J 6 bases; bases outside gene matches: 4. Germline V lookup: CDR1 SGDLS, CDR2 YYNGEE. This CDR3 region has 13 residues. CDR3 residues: CASSVMTGLEQYF. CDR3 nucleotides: TGTGCCAGCAGCGTAATGACAGGGCTCGAGCAGTACTTC.

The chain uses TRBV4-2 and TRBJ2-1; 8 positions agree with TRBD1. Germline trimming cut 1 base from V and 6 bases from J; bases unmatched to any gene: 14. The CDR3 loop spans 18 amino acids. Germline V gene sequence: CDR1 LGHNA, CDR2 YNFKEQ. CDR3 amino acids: CASSQVPIMTGAGNEQFF. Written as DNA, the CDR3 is TGTGCCAGCAGCCAAGTTCCTATAATGACAGGGGCTGGCAATGAGCAGTTCTTC.

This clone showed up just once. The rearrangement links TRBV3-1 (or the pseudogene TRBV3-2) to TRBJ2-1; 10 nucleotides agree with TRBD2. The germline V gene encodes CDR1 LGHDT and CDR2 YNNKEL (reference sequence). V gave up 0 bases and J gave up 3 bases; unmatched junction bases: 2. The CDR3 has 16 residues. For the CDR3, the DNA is TGTGCCAGCAGCCAAGATGTAGCGGGAGGCTACAATGAGCAGTTCTTC. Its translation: CASSQDVAGGYNEQFF.

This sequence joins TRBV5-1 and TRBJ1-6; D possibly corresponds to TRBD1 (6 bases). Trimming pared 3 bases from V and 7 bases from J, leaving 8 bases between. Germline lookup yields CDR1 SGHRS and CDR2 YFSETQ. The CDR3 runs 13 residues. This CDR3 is CASSWDKNSPLHF. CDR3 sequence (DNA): TGCGCCAGCAGCTGGGACAAAAATTCACCCCTCCACTTT. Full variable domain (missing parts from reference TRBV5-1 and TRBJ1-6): KAGVTQTPRYLIKTRGQQVTLSCSPISGHRSVSWYQQTPGQGLQFLFEYFSETQRNKGNFPGRFSGRQFSNSRSEMNVSTLELGDSALYLCASSWDKNSPLHFGNGTRLTVT.

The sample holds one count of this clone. CDR3 region: CASQQRGSYNEQFF. The CDR3 DNA reads TGTGCCAGCCAACAACGGGGATCCTACAATGAGCAGTTCTTC. The chain is built from TRBV28 and TRBJ2-1, with a possible D match to TRBD2 (5 bases). Germline V gene data show CDR1 as MDHEN and CDR2 as SYDVKM. This CDR3 has 14 residues. V was clipped by 8 bases and J by 1 base, with 12 bases between them. Based on the CDR3 plus reference TRBV28 and TRBJ2-1, the full variable domain is DVKVTQSSRYLVKRTGEKVFLECVQDMDHENMFWYRQDPGLGLRLIYFSYDVKMKEKGDIPEGYSVSREKKERFSLILESASTNQTSMYLCASQQRGSYNEQFFGPGTRLTVL.

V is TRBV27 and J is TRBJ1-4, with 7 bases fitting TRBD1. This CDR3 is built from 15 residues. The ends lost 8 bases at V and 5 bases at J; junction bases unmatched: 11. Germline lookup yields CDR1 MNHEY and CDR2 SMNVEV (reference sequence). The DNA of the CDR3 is TGTGCCAGCCGATGGAGGGGGCCCGGGAATGAAAAACTGTTTTTT. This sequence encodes CASRWRGPGNEKLFF.